This TCR beta chain was found in a study of liver allograft versus peripheral blood T cells. About the research overall: A comparison was made between T cell receptor repertoires in transplanted livers and those in recipients' peripheral blood. General observations from the study: Reportedly, liver allograft T cell receptor repertoires differed from peripheral blood ones.

V lost 3 bases and J 2 bases, leaving 16 bases between the germline ends. Germline V gene data show CDR1 as LGHNA and CDR2 as YSLEER. The CDR3 has 16 residues. One entry per CDR3 protein, called by TCRdb with MiXCR from the reads. The sample lists some 3,500 distinct CDR3 sequences; around 15% were seen once. Notes on this clonotype: Its cognate antigen is unknown.

This clonotype was obtained from a human patient who had a liver transplant. Part of the T cells may come from the graft donor. The rearrangement links TRBV4-3 to TRBJ1-2; D possibly corresponds to TRBD1 (5 bases). The CDR3 sequence: CASSQNSQDPNYGYTF. The CDR3 DNA sequence: TGCGCCAGCAGCCAGAACTCACAGGATCCGAACTATGGCTACACCTTC.